Detailed here is one T cell receptor (beta chain). Per germline, CDR1 LGHNA and CDR2 YNFKEQ. This CDR3 spans 16 amino acids. Trimming removed 1 base from V and 8 bases from J, with 20 bases in between. This entry belongs to a study of blood T cell repertoires in COVID-19. TCRdb's table, derived via immunoSEQ multiplex PCR, lists solely in-frame clones and lacks some. The data contain about 370,000 clones, approximately 88% of them seen just once; the ten biggest clones take up about 2.9%. The specimen sequenced was peripheral blood. This chain uses TRBV4-2 with TRBJ1-2; perhaps TRBD1 as D (5 bases). The clonotype comes from a woman younger than 45 with COVID-19, enrolled during active disease. The CDR3 sequence: CASSQALGGRDVGYTF. The CDR3 DNA is TGTGCCAGCAGCCAAGCCTTAGGTGGGAGGGACGTCGGCTACACCTTC.